The rows below give T cell receptor beta chains drawn from one sample of a study of T cells expressing NK-cell markers. TCRdb derives one entry per CDR3 protein from the 5' RACE reads, leaving out DNA. The listing records 140,000 or so distinct CDR3 sequences. Sequencing input: blood T cells: a sorted CD56 or NKG2C T cell subset, CD4+ or CD8+ T cells, or bulk PBMC T cells (not recorded which). These receptors all come from a man younger than 35 in good health. Each CDR3 is given with its conserved first and last residue. Fields, in order: V gene, J gene, CDR3 protein.

>TRBV5-5|TRBJ2-7
CATKFTGNSFEQYF
>TRBV6-2/TRBV6-3|TRBJ2-3
CASSYSPPSGRITDTQYF
>TRBV29-1|TRBJ2-2
CSVEREGRANTGELFF
>TRBV12-3/TRBV12-4|TRBJ2-3
CASRPRQGPDTQYF
>TRBV6-5|TRBJ1-1
CASSYADRMNTEAFF
>TRBV27|TRBJ2-7
CASQIAGGPYEQYF
>TRBV19|TRBJ1-1
CAAGPGITEAFF
>TRBV24-1|TRBJ2-3
CATGRQTERDTQYF
>TRBV24-1|TRBJ2-2
CAIEKDSNTGELFF
>TRBV5-1|TRBJ2-1
CASRPKGPGGYEQFF
>TRBV24-1|TRBJ2-1
CATSETGDYNEQFF
>TRBV7-8|TRBJ1-1
CASSLALTAEMNTEAFF
>TRBV15|TRBJ2-2
CATSRDRAGVTGELFF
>TRBV5-4|TRBJ2-3
CASSLPSGRAVDTQYF
>TRBV10-3|TRBJ2-5
CAISGTSGYQETQYF
>TRBV20-1|TRBJ2-3
CSARSVRDSGWGTDTQYF
>TRBV27|TRBJ2-7
CASSSTAGSDEQYF
>TRBV29-1|TRBJ2-7
CSVVLRGAGLEQYF
>TRBV29-1|TRBJ1-1
CSVGGVGEAFF
>TRBV5-1|TRBJ2-2
CASSFSYRGGELFF
>TRBV5-1|TRBJ2-1
CASSQTGVGLGNEQFF
>TRBV18|TRBJ1-1
CASSPQGVEAFF
>TRBV7-6|TRBJ2-1
CASSFQERQFF
>TRBV28|TRBJ2-1
CASSLLGLAGGVDPFF
>TRBV7-2|TRBJ2-7
CASSPVPGQANYEQYF
>TRBV5-1|TRBJ2-4
CASSYGTGYRGNIQYF
>TRBV6-1|TRBJ2-2
CASNGQMGRPGGIEDTGELFF
>TRBV28|TRBJ2-7
CASTSAYEQYF
>TRBV6-2/TRBV6-3|TRBJ2-2
CASSYPGELFF
>TRBV5-5|TRBJ2-5
CASSSRQVETQYF
>TRBV27|TRBJ2-7
CASRGQLFNYEQYF
>TRBV5-4|TRBJ1-6
CASSIPGQGYNSPLHF
>TRBV7-8|TRBJ2-7
CASILAPSGNYYEQYF
>TRBV4-3|TRBJ2-1
CASSQVGLVNDNEQFF
>TRBV4-2|TRBJ2-1
CASSSRTGGTTDNEQFF
>TRBV6-1|TRBJ2-4
CASSNTQGDIQYF
>TRBV6-6|TRBJ2-7
CASGLSVGQYF
>TRBV7-9|TRBJ2-7
CASSVSGTSYEQYF
>TRBV5-1|TRBJ1-1
CASSLVSGAGTGGPEAFF
>TRBV6-5|TRBJ2-5
CASSSNPGLAGETQYF
>TRBV6-2/TRBV6-3|TRBJ2-5
CASTPIAGEHQETQYF
>TRBV11-2|TRBJ2-1
CASSPGPSGFNEQFF
>TRBV6-6|TRBJ2-1
CASRVKNEQFF
>TRBV11-1|TRBJ2-3
CASSLLQGARNLGVDTQYF
>TRBV4-3|TRBJ1-1
CASSQDVLGSGLEAFF
>TRBV28|TRBJ2-7
CASSSMTSGSGGYEQYF
>TRBV5-4|TRBJ2-1
CASSYTGNEQFF
>TRBV7-6|TRBJ1-5
CASSSDRSQGPQHF